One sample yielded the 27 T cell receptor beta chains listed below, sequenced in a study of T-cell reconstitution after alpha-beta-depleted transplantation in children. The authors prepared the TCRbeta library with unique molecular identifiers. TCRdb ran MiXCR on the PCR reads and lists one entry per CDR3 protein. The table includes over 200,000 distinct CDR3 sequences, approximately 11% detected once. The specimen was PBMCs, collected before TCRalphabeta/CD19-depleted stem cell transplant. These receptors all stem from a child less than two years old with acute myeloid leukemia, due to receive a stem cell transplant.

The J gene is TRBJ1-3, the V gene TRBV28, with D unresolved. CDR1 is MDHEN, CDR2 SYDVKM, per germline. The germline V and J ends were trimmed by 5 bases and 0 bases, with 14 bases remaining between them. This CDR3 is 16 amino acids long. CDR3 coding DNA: TGTGCCAGCAGTGCCCCCGGACGGATCTCTGGAAACACCATATATTTT. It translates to CASSAPGRISGNTIYF.

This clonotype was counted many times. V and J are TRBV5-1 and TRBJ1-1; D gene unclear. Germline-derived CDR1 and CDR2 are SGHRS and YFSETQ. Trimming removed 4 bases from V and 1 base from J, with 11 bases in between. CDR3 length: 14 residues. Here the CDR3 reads CASSVRPANTEAFF. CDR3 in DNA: TGCGCCAGCAGCGTTAGACCAGCGAACACTGAAGCTTTCTTT.

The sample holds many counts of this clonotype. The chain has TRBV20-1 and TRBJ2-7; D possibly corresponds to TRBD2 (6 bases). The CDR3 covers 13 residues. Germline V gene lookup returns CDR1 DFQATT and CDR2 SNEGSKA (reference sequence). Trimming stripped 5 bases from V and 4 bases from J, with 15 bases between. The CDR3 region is CSASRGGLYEQYF. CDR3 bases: TGCAGTGCTTCGCGGGGCGGTTTGTACGAGCAGTACTTC.

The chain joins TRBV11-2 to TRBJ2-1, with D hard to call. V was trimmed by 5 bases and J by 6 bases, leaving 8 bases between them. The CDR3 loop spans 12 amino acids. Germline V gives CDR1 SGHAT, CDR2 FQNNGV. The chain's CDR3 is CASSVILNEQFF. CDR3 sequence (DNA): TGTGCCAGCAGCGTAATCCTCAATGAGCAGTTCTTC.

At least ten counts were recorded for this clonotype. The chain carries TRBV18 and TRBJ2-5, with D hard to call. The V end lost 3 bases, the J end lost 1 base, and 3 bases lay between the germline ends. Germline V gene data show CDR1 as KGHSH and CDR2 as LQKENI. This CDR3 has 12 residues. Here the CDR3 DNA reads TGTGCCAGCTCACCCCTCCAAGAGACCCAGTACTTC. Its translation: CASSPLQETQYF.

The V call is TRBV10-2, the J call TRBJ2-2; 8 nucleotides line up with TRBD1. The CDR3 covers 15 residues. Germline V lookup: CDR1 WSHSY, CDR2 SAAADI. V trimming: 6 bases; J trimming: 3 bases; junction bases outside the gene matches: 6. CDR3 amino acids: CASREDRADTGELFF. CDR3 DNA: TGCGCCAGCAGGGAGGACAGGGCAGACACCGGGGAGCTGTTTTTT.

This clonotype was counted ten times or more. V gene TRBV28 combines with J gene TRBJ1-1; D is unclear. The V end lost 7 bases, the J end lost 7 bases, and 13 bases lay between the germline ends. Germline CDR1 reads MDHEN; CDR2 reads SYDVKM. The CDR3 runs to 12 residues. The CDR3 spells CASTGITDEAFF. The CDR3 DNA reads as TGTGCCAGCACCGGGATAACGGATGAAGCTTTCTTT.

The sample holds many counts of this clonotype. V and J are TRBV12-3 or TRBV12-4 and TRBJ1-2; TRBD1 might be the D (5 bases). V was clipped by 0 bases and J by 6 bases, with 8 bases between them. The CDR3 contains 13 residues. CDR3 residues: CASSLAGAHGYTF. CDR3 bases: TGTGCCAGCAGTTTAGCAGGGGCCCATGGCTACACCTTC.

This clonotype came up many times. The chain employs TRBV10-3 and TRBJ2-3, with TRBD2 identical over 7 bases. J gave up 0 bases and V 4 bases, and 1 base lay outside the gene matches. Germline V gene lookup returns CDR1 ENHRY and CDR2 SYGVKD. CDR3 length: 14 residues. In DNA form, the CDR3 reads TGTGCCATCAGTGCTAGCGGAAGCACAGATACGCAGTATTTT. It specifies CAISASGSTDTQYF.

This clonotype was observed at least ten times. CDR3 amino acids: CATSRAGNEQFF. The CDR3 coding sequence is TGTGCCACCAGCAGAGCGGGCAATGAGCAGTTCTTC. The rearrangement joins TRBV15 to TRBJ2-1; D is uncertain. V lost 1 base and J lost 6, with 4 bases in between. The CDR3 has 12 residues. Germline V gene data show CDR1 as LNHNV and CDR2 as YYDKDF (reference sequence).

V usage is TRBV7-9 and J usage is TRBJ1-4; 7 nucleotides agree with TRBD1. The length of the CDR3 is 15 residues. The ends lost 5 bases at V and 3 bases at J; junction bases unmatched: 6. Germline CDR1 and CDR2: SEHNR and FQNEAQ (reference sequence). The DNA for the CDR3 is TGTGCCAGCAGCCCTGCGCAGGGGGCTAATGAAAAACTGTTTTTT. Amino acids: CASSPAQGANEKLFF.

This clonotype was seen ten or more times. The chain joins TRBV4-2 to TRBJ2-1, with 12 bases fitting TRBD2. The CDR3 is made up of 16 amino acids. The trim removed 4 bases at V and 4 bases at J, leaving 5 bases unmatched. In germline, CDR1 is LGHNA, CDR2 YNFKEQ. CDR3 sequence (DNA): TGTGCCAGCAGCCCCCGGACTAGCGGGATGTACAATGAGCAGTTCTTC. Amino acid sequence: CASSPRTSGMYNEQFF.

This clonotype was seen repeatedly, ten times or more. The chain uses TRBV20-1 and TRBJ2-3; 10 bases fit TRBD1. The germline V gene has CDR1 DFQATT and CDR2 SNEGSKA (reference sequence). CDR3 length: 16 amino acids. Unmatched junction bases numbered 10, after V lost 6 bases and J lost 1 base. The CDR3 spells CSATGTGEGGTDTQYF. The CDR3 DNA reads TGCAGTGCCACTGGGACAGGGGAAGGGGGCACAGATACGCAGTATTTT.

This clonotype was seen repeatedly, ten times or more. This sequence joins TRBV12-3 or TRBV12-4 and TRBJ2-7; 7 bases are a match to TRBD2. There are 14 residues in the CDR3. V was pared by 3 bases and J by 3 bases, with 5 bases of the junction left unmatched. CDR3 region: CASSFGGNDYEQYF. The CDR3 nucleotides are TGTGCCAGCAGTTTCGGGGGGAACGACTACGAGCAGTACTTC.

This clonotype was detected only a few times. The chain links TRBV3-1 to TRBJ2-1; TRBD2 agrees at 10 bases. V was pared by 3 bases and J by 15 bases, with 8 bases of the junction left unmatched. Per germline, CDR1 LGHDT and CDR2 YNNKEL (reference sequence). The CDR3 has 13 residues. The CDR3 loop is CASSHSGRVIRFF. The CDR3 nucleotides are TGTGCCAGCAGCCACAGCGGGAGGGTAATACGGTTCTTC.

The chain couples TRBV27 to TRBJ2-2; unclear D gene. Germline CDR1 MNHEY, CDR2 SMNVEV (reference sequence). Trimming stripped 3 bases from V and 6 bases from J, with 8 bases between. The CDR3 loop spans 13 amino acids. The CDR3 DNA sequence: TGTGCCAGCAGTTTTTCTTGGGCCGGGGAGCTGTTTTTT. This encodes CASSFSWAGELFF.

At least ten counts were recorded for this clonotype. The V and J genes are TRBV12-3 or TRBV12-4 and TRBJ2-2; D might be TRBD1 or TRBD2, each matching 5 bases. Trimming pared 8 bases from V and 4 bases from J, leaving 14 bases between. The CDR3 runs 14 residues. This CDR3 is CASGTQLVTGELFF. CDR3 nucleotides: TGTGCCAGCGGGACGCAGCTCGTCACCGGGGAGCTGTTTTTT.

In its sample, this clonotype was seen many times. The CDR3 sequence is CASSVAASGGPPNTGELFF. CDR3 DNA sequence: TGTGCCAGCAGCGTAGCTGCTAGCGGGGGCCCTCCGAACACCGGGGAGCTGTTTTTT. The chain recombines TRBV9 with TRBJ2-2, with 10 bases identical to TRBD2. Germline lookup yields CDR1 SGDLS and CDR2 YYNGEE. This CDR3 is built from 19 residues. Trimming cost V 0 bases and J 0 bases; bases outside gene matches: 8.

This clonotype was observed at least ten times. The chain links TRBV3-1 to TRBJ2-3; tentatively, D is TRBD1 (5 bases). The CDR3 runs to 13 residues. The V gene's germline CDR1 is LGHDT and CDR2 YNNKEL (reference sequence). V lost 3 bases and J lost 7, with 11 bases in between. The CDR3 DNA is TGTGCCAGCAGCCAGGGGCGTACGAATACGCAGTATTTT. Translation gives CASSQGRTNTQYF.

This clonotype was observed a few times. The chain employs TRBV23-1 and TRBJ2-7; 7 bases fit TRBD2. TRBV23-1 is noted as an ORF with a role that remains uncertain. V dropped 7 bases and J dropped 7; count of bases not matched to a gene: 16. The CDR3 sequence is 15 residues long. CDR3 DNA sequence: TGCGCCAGCACTCGTAGGGACTACTCTTCCTGGGAGCAGTACTTC. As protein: CASTRRDYSSWEQYF.

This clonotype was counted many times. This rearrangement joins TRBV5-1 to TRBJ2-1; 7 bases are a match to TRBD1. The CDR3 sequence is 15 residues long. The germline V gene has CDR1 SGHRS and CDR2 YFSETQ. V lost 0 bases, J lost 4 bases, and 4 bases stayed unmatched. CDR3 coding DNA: TGCGCCAGCAGCTTGGTGGGACAGCAATACAATGAGCAGTTCTTC. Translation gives CASSLVGQQYNEQFF.

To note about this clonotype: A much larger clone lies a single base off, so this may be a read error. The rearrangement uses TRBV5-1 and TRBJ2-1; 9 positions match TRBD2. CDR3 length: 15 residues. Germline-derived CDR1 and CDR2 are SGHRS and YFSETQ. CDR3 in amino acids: CASSLAGGHYNDQFF. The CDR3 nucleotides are TGCGCCAGCAGCTTAGCGGGAGGCCACTACAATGATCAGTTCTTC.

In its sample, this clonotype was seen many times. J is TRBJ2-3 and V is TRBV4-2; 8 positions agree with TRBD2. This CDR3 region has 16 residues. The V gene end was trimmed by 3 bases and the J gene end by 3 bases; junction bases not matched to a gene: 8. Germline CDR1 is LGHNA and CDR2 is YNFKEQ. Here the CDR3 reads CASSQQPGGGTDTQYF. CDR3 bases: TGTGCCAGCAGCCAGCAGCCGGGAGGGGGTACAGATACGCAGTATTTT.

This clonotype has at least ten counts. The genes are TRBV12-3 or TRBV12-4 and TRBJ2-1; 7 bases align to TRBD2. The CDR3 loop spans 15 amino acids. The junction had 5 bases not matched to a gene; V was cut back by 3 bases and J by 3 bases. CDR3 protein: CASSFPASGYNEQFF. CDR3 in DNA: TGTGCCAGCAGTTTCCCAGCTAGCGGCTACAATGAGCAGTTCTTC.

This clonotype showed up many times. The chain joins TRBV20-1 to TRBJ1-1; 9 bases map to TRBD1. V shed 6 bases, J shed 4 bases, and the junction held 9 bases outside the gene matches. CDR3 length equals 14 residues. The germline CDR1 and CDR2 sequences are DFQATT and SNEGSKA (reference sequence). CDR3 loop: CSATYRGLGTEAFF. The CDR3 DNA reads TGCAGTGCCACCTACAGGGGGCTGGGCACTGAAGCTTTCTTT.

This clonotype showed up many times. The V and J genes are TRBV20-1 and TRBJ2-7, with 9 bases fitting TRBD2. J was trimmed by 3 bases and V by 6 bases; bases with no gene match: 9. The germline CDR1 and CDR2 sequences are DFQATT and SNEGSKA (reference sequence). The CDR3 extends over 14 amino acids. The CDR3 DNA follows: TGCAGTGCCCCTGCGGCTAGCGGGGACTACGAGCAGTACTTC. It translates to CSAPAASGDYEQYF.

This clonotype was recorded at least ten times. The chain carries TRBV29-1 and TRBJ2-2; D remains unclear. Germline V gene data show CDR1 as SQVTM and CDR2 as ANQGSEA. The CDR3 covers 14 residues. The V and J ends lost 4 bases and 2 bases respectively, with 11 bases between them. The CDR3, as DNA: TGCAGCGTTGCATTACAGTCCAACACCGGGGAGCTGTTTTTT. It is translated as CSVALQSNTGELFF.